Reported below is one T cell receptor beta chain. This sample was included in a study of blood T cell repertoires in COVID-19. Turning to the study itself: Samples came from the United States, Italy and Spain, spanning acute and convalescent COVID-19. Sample material is recorded as cDNA or gDNA derived from T cells, B-cell-depleted T cells, or PBMCs.

Methods used by the authors: Reference gene primer amplification yielded estimated nucleated cell counts. Profiling relied on immunoSEQ multiplex PCR, and the TCRdb table lists in-frame clones only, not all of them. V and J calls and clone size are given by that table; D and trimming were obtained from the DNA. The sample has around 430,000 clones, about nine tenths seen once. This CDR3 has 13 residues. V lost 7 bases and J lost 2, with 6 bases in between. Germline lookup yields CDR1 LNHDA and CDR2 SQIVND (reference sequence). The V call is TRBV19, the J call TRBJ2-6, with a weak D call TRBD1 (5 bases). This clonotype was sampled from a woman aged 45-59 years with COVID-19, enrolled during active disease. Source material: peripheral blood. The CDR3 region is CASKGTGANVLTF. Here the CDR3 DNA reads TGTGCCAGTAAGGGGACTGGGGCCAACGTCCTGACTTTC.